Presented here are 14 T cell receptor beta chains from one specimen sequenced in a study of T cells in Graves' hyperthyroidism and ophthalmopathy. It was RNA transcripts that yielded the amplified TCR beta CDR3 regions. In the first-round RT-PCR of the TCR CDR3, the HTBI primer set was used. MiXCR, run by TCRdb on the multiplex PCR reads, gives a single entry per CDR3 protein. The data show hundreds of thousands of distinct CDR3 sequences, roughly 14% seen once. Input material: blood. The origin of the receptors is a woman aged 18-29 years with Graves' hyperthyroidism.

This clonotype was detected a few times. The rearrangement joins TRBV6-2 or TRBV6-3 to TRBJ1-2, with 7 bases aligning to TRBD1. After removal of 5 bases from V and 3 bases from J, the junction contained 15 bases not matched to a gene. This CDR3 contains 17 residues. Germline V CDR1 and CDR2: MNHEY, SVGEGT. Here the CDR3 reads CASSQGTTGQKDYGYTF. The CDR3 DNA is TGTGCCAGCAGTCAAGGGACGACGGGACAGAAGGACTATGGCTACACCTTC.

This clonotype was counted at least ten times. J is TRBJ1-5 and V is TRBV2, with 7 bases identical to TRBD1. The J segment lost 7 bases and the V segment lost 7 bases, leaving 10 bases of the junction unmatched. Per the germline V gene, CDR1 is SNHLY and CDR2 is FYNNEI. The CDR3 covers 14 residues. The CDR3 spells CASKAGGRRQPQHF. The DNA for the CDR3 is TGTGCCAGCAAGGCAGGGGGGAGAAGGCAGCCCCAGCATTTT.

The chain recombines TRBV4-1 with TRBJ1-1; the D is unclear. Per the germline V gene, CDR1 is MGHRA and CDR2 is YSYEKL. Trimming took off 2 bases at V and 5 bases at J, with 15 bases between the two ends. This CDR3 is built from 15 residues. The CDR3 DNA reads TGCGCCAGCAGCCAACGGTCCCCCTGGTTGACTGAAGCTTTCTTT. It specifies CASSQRSPWLTEAFF.

On this clonotype: Compared with germline, one end of the junction differs, possibly owing to a read error. V gene TRBV12-3 or TRBV12-4 combines with J gene TRBJ2-3; TRBD2 aligns across 11 bases. The CDR3 loop spans 17 amino acids. The CDR3 here is CASSFKTLAGGTDTQYF. The CDR3 DNA is TGTGCCAGCAGTTTTAAGACTCTAGCGGGGGGCACCGATACGCAGTATTTT.

The chain is built from TRBV24-1 and TRBJ2-1; TRBD1 aligns across 11 bases. The CDR3 sequence is 15 residues long. Germline loops: CDR1 KGHDR, CDR2 SFDVKD. The trim removed 3 bases at V and 7 bases at J, leaving 4 bases unmatched. The DNA of the CDR3 is TGTGCCACCAGTGATAGGGACAGGGGGTGGAATGAGCAGTTCTTC. Protein sequence: CATSDRDRGWNEQFF.

Many counts were recorded for this clonotype. The chain carries TRBV6-1 and TRBJ2-3; 8 nucleotides line up with TRBD2. V gave up 5 bases and J gave up 7 bases; unmatched junction bases: 29. CDR1 is MNHNS, CDR2 SASEGT, per germline. The CDR3 is 21 residues long. This chain's CDR3 is CASSRDRFSLLAGGVAYTQYF. The CDR3, as DNA: TGTGCCAGCAGTCGCGACCGTTTTTCACTACTGGCGGGGGGCGTCGCGTATACGCAGTATTTT.

This clonotype was seen repeatedly, ten times or more. This chain connects TRBV20-1 to TRBJ1-2; D remains unclear. Germline V CDR1 and CDR2: DFQATT, SNEGSKA (reference sequence). V was shortened by 1 base and J by 8 bases, with 11 bases between the two germline ends. The length of the CDR3 is 12 residues. CDR3 DNA: TGCAGTGCTAGAGCAAGGGTGCAGGGCTACACCTTC. It translates to CSARARVQGYTF.

Many counts were recorded for this clonotype. The rearrangement joins TRBV12-3 or TRBV12-4 to TRBJ1-1; D ambiguous. Trimming shortened V by 3 bases and J by 0 bases, and 5 bases separated the two germline ends. This CDR3 contains 13 residues. The CDR3 DNA sequence: TGTGCCAGCAGTTTTCTGCTGAACACTGAAGCTTTCTTT. Its translation is CASSFLLNTEAFF.

This clonotype occurred many times. The chain recombines TRBV28 with TRBJ1-2, with D possibly TRBD1 on 6 matching bases. Germline V gives CDR1 MDHEN, CDR2 SYDVKM. CDR3 length: 15 residues. Trimming took 6 bases from V and 5 from J, leaving 19 bases between them. The CDR3, as DNA: TGTGCCAGCAGGCCGACCGGGACAACTACTTATGGCTACACCTTC. Encoded protein: CASRPTGTTTYGYTF.

This clonotype turned up a few times. In DNA, the CDR3 is TGTGCCAGCAGCTTAGGTAGTAGCGGGGGGCCTTCGGAGACCCAGTACTTC. It translates to CASSLGSSGGPSETQYF. This rearrangement joins TRBV13 to TRBJ2-5; 10 bases match TRBD2. This CDR3 has 17 residues. Trimming cost V 0 bases and J 5 bases; bases outside gene matches: 9. The germline V gene encodes CDR1 PRHDT and CDR2 FYEKMQ (reference sequence). The full variable domain, with the rest looked up from reference TRBV13 and TRBJ2-5, is AAGVIQSPRHLIKEKRETATLKCYPIPRHDTVYWYQQGPGQDPQFLISFYEKMQSDKGSIPDRFSAQQFSDYHSELNMSSLELGDSALYFCASSLGSSGGPSETQYFGPGTRLLVL.

This clonotype has a handful of counts. The V call is TRBV4-1, the J call TRBJ1-1; maybe TRBD1 (5 bases). The CDR3 length is 16 residues. Germline values: CDR1 MGHRA, CDR2 YSYEKL. V dropped 0 bases and J dropped 0 bases, with 11 bases sitting between them. CDR3 sequence (DNA): TGCGCCAGCAGCCAAGAACCCCCGGGACTGAACACTGAAGCTTTCTTT. Protein: CASSQEPPGLNTEAFF.

The chain uses TRBV4-2 and TRBJ1-5, with D perhaps matching TRBD1 (6 bases). This CDR3 is built from 15 residues. V lost 3 bases and J lost 6, with 15 bases in between. Germline V gene sequence: CDR1 LGHNA, CDR2 YNFKEQ. The CDR3 coding sequence is TGTGCCAGCAGCCAGTACCAACAGGGAAGTCAGCCCCAGCATTTT. It codes for CASSQYQQGSQPQHF.

This chain links TRBV10-3 with TRBJ2-3; TRBD1 might be the D (5 bases). Trimming shortened V by 3 bases and J by 8 bases, and 9 bases separated the two germline ends. CDR1 ENHRY and CDR2 SYGVKD come from the germline V gene. CDR3 length equals 12 residues. CDR3 DNA: TGTGCCATCAGTGACGGCCAGGGTACGCAGTATTTT. This encodes CAISDGQGTQYF.

This clonotype has at least ten counts. The CDR3 nucleotides read TGCAGCGGGAGCGTAGCGGTGACCCAAGAGACCCAGTACTTC. Amino acids: CSGSVAVTQETQYF. The chain recombines TRBV29-1 with TRBJ2-5; tentative D call: TRBD2 (6 bases). The germline V gene encodes CDR1 SQVTM and CDR2 ANQGSEA. The length of the CDR3 is 14 residues. The germline V and J ends were trimmed by 7 bases and 1 base, with 16 bases remaining between them. The whole variable domain, filled in from reference TRBV29-1 and TRBJ2-5, reads SAVISQKPSRDICQRGTSLTIQCQVDSQVTMMFWYRQQPGQSLTLIATANQGSEATYESGFVIDKFPISRPNLTFSTLTVSNMSPEDSSIYLCSGSVAVTQETQYFGPGTRLLVL.